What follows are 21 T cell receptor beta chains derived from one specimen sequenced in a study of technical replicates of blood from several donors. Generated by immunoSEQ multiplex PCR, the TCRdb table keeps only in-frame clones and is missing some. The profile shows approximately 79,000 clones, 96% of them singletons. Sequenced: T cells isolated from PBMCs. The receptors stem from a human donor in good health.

CDR3 in DNA: TGTGCCAGCAGCCTCCTAAGACAGGACTCTACTGAAGCTTTCTTT. It codes for CASSLLRQDSTEAFF. V gene TRBV7-8 combines with J gene TRBJ1-1; TRBD1 might be the D (6 bases). Trimming pared 5 bases from V and 5 bases from J, leaving 18 bases between. There are 15 residues in the CDR3. Germline CDR1 and CDR2: SGHVS and FQNEAQ.

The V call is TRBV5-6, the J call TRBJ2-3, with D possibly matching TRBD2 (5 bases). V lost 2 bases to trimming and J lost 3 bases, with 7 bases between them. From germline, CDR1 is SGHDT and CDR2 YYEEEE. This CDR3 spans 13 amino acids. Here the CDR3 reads CASSFEGTDTQYF. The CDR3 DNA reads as TGTGCCAGCAGCTTCGAGGGTACAGATACGCAGTATTTT.

Written as DNA, the CDR3 is TGTGCCAGCAGTTCCCTGGGCGGGAGGGCCTACAATGAGCAGTTCTTC. Its protein is CASSSLGGRAYNEQFF. The V call is TRBV28, the J call TRBJ2-1; 9 nucleotides match TRBD2. This CDR3 has 16 amino acids. The V segment lost 4 bases and the J segment 2 bases; nucleotides outside the gene matches: 6. CDR1 and CDR2 (germline): MDHEN, SYDVKM.

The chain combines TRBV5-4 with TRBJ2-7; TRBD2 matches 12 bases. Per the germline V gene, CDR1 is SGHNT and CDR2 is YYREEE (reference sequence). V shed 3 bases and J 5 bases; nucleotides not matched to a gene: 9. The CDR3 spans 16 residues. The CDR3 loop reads CASSSGLAGTRNEQYF. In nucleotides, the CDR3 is TGTGCCAGCAGCTCCGGACTAGCGGGAACTCGAAACGAGCAGTACTTC.

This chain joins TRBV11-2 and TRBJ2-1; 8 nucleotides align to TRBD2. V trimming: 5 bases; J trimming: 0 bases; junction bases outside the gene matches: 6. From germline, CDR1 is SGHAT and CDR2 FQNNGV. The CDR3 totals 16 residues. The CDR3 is CASSRLASSSYNEQFF. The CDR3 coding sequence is TGTGCCAGCAGCCGACTAGCGAGTAGCTCCTACAATGAGCAGTTCTTC.

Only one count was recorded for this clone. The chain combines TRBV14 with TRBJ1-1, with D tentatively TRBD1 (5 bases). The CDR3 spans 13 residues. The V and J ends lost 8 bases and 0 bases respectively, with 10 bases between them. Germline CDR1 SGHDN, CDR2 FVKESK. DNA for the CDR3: TGTGCCAGCTCGAGACAGATGAACACTGAAGCTTTCTTT. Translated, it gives CASSRQMNTEAFF. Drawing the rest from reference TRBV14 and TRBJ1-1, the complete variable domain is EAGVTQFPSHSVIEKGQTVTLRCDPISGHDNLYWYRRVMGKEIKFLLHFVKESKQDESGMPNNRFLAERTGGTYSTLKVQPAELEDSGVYFCASSRQMNTEAFFGQGTRLTVV.

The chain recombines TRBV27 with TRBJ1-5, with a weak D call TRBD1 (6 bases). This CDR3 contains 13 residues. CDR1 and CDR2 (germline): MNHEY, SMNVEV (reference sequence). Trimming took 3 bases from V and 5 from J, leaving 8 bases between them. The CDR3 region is CASSLGADQPQHF. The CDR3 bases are TGTGCCAGCAGTTTGGGGGCGGATCAGCCCCAGCATTTT.

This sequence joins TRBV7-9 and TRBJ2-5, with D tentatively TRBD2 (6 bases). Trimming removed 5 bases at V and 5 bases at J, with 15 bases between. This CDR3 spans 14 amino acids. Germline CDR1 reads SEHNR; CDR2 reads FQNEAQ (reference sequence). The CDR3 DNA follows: TGTGCCAGCAGCCCCCAGACTAGTCGGGAGACCCAGTACTTC. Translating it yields CASSPQTSRETQYF.

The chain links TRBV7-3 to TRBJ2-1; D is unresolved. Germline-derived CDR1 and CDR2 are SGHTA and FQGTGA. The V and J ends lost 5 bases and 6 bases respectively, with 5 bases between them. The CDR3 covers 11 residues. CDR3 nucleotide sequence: TGTGCCAGCAGCGATAGCAATGAGCAGTTCTTC. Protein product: CASSDSNEQFF.

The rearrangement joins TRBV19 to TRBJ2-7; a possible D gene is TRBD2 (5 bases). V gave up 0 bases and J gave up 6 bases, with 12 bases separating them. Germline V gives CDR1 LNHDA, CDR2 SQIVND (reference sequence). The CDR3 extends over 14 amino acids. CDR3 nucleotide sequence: TGTGCCAGTAGTATAGATCTAGAGGGTGCCGAGCAGTACTTC. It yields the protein CASSIDLEGAEQYF. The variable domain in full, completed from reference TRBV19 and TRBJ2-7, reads DGGITQSPKYLFRKEGQNVTLSCEQNLNHDAMYWYRQDPGQGLRLIYYSQIVNDFQKGDIAEGYSVSREKKESFPLTVTSAQKNPTAFYLCASSIDLEGAEQYFGPGTRLTVT.

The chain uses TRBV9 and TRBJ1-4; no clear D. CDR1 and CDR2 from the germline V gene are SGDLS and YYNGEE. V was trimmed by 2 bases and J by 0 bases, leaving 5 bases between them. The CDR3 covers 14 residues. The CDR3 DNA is TGTGCCAGCAGCGTCCGGGCAACTAATGAAAAACTGTTTTTT. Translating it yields CASSVRATNEKLFF.

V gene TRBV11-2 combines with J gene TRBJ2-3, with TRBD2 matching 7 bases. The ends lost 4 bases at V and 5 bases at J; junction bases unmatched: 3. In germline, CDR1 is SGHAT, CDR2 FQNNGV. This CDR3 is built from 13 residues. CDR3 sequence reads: CASSSGGGDTQYF. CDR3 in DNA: TGTGCCAGCAGCTCCGGCGGGGGAGATACGCAGTATTTT.

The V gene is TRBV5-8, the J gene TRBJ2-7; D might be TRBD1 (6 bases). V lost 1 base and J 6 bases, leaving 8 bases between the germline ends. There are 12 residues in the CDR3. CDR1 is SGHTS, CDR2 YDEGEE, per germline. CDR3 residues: CASSLTGLEQYF. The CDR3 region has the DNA TGTGCCAGCAGCTTGACAGGGCTCGAGCAGTACTTC.

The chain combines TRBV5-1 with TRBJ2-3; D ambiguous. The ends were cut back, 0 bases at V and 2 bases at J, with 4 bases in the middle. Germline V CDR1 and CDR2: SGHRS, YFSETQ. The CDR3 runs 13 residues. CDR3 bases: TGCGCCAGCAGCTTGGACAACACAGATACGCAGTATTTT. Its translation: CASSLDNTDTQYF.

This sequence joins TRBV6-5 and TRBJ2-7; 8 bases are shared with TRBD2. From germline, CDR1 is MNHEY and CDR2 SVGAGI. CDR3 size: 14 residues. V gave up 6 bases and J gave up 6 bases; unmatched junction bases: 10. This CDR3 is CASSPGLVSGEQYF. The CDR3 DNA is TGTGCCAGCAGCCCGGGACTAGTCTCTGGCGAGCAGTACTTC.

The CDR3 nucleotides are TGTGCCAGCAGTTGGGACAGGGGGTTGTCGAACACCGGGGAGCTGTTTTTT. Its protein is CASSWDRGLSNTGELFF. This chain joins TRBV2 and TRBJ2-2; TRBD1 aligns across 11 bases. V lost 5 bases and J lost 0; bases outside the gene matches: 5. This CDR3 is 17 amino acids long. Per germline, CDR1 SNHLY and CDR2 FYNNEI.

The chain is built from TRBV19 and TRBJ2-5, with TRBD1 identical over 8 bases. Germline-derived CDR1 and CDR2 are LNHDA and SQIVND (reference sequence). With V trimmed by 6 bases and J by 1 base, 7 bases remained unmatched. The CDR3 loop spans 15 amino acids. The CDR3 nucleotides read TGTGCCAGTAGACCAACCGACAGGGGCCAAGAGACCCAGTACTTC. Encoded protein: CASRPTDRGQETQYF. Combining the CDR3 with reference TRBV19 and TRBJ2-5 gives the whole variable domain DGGITQSPKYLFRKEGQNVTLSCEQNLNHDAMYWYRQDPGQGLRLIYYSQIVNDFQKGDIAEGYSVSREKKESFPLTVTSAQKNPTAFYLCASRPTDRGQETQYFGPGTRLLVL.

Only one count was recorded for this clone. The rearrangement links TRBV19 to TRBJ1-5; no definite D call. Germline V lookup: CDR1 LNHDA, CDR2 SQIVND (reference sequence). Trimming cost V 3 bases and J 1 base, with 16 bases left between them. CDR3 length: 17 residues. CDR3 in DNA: TGTGCCAGTAGTATTAGTCTTCTCCGGAGCAGCAATCAGCCCCAGCATTTT. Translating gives CASSISLLRSSNQPQHF. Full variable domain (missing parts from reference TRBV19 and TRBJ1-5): DGGITQSPKYLFRKEGQNVTLSCEQNLNHDAMYWYRQDPGQGLRLIYYSQIVNDFQKGDIAEGYSVSREKKESFPLTVTSAQKNPTAFYLCASSISLLRSSNQPQHFGDGTRLSIL.

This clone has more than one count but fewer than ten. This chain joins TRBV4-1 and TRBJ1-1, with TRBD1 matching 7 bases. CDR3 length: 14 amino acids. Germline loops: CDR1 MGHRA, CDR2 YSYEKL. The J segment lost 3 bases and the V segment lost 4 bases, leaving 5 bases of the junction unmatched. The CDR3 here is CASSPDRAHTEAFF. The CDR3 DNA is TGCGCCAGCAGCCCCGACAGGGCCCACACTGAAGCTTTCTTT.

CDR3 in DNA: TGTGCCAGCAGCGTTCTGGCTAGCGGGAGTTACAATGAGCAGTTCTTC. Protein sequence: CASSVLASGSYNEQFF. V usage is TRBV9 and J usage is TRBJ2-1; 10 positions agree with TRBD2. The germline V gene has CDR1 SGDLS and CDR2 YYNGEE. V shed 2 bases and J 4 bases; nucleotides not matched to a gene: 6. The CDR3 runs 16 residues. The full variable domain, completed using reference TRBV9 and TRBJ2-1, is DSGVTQTPKHLITATGQRVTLRCSPRSGDLSVYWYQQSLDQGLQFLIQYYNGEERAKGNILERFSAQQFPDLHSELNLSSLELGDSALYFCASSVLASGSYNEQFFGPGTRLTVL.

The CDR3 bases are TGTGCCAGCAGCCCTCTGGGACTAGCGGGAGTGAATGAGCAGTTCTTC. Its translation is CASSPLGLAGVNEQFF. V is TRBV5-4 and J is TRBJ2-1, with 14 nucleotides matching TRBD2. Germline V CDR1 and CDR2: SGHNT, YYREEE (reference sequence). Trimming cost V 4 bases and J 7 bases; bases outside gene matches: 7. This CDR3 is 16 amino acids long.